What follows are 32 T cell receptor beta chains derived from one specimen sequenced in a study of cytotoxic CD8 clonotypes in ibrutinib-treated CLL. Clones were read by immunoSEQ multiplex PCR, and TCRdb kept only the in-frame ones, dropping some. There are hundreds of thousands of clones in the sample; roughly 77% occur only once, and 5.9% lies in the top ten. Material: PBMCs, obtained after 12 months of ibrutinib treatment. All receptors come from a human donor with chronic lymphocytic leukemia.

The chain links TRBV5-1 to TRBJ2-7, with TRBD2 matching over 8 bases. After removal of 4 bases from V and 10 bases from J, the junction contained 10 bases not matched to a gene. The CDR3 is 13 residues long. Germline V lookup: CDR1 SGHRS, CDR2 YFSETQ. CDR3: CASSRREGTTQYF. The DNA for the CDR3 is TGCGCCAGCAGCCGCCGGGAGGGGACAACTCAGTACTTC.

The chain joins TRBV6-4 to TRBJ1-1, with D hard to call. The CDR3 has 13 residues. The germline V gene has CDR1 MRHNA and CDR2 SNTAGT. V lost 7 bases and J lost 0, with 9 bases in between. The CDR3 DNA follows: TGTGCCAGCACGGCGGGCGTGAACACTGAAGCTTTCTTT. Encoded protein: CASTAGVNTEAFF.

This clone was counted once. The chain has TRBV18 and TRBJ2-7; the D gene is possibly TRBD1 (6 bases). V shed 3 bases and J shed 5 bases, with 11 bases lying between them. The CDR3 extends over 13 amino acids. Germline V CDR1 and CDR2: KGHSH, LQKENI. The CDR3 is CASSPQGTHEQYF. CDR3 bases: TGTGCCAGCTCACCCCAGGGGACCCACGAGCAGTACTTC.

Only a few counts were recorded for this clone. The genes are TRBV11-2 and TRBJ1-2; 7 bases fit TRBD1. Trimming at V came to 3 bases and at J to 4 bases, leaving 2 bases not matched to a gene. The CDR3 is made up of 13 amino acids. Per germline, CDR1 SGHAT and CDR2 FQNNGV. The CDR3 loop is CASSFRDSYGYTF. The CDR3 DNA is TGTGCCAGCAGCTTCCGGGACAGCTATGGCTACACCTTC.

The CDR3: CASRTSGSYEQYF. CDR3 nucleotide sequence: TGTGCCAGCCGGACTAGCGGTTCCTACGAGCAGTACTTC. The chain joins TRBV27 to TRBJ2-7; TRBD2 matches at 10 bases. CDR3 length: 13 amino acids. V lost 8 bases to trimming and J lost 1 base; unmatched junction nucleotides: 2. CDR1 and CDR2 from the germline V gene are MNHEY and SMNVEV (reference sequence).

The J gene is TRBJ1-5, the V gene TRBV6-5, with 10 bases aligning to TRBD1. J gave up 6 bases and V 6 bases, and 8 bases lay outside the gene matches. The CDR3 runs 15 residues. From germline, CDR1 is MNHEY and CDR2 SVGAGI. The CDR3: CASRGTGESGQPQHF. As DNA, the CDR3 is TGTGCCAGCAGGGGGACAGGGGAGAGCGGTCAGCCCCAGCATTTT.

The chain couples TRBV30 to TRBJ1-2, with TRBD1 matching over 7 bases. Germline CDR1 and CDR2: GTSNPN and SVGIG (reference sequence). V gave up 7 bases and J gave up 2 bases; unmatched junction bases: 7. CDR3 length: 13 residues. CDR3 nucleotides: TGTGCCTTCTCCCGGGACAGCAACTATGGCTACACCTTC. Translation: CAFSRDSNYGYTF.

The rearrangement joins TRBV15 to TRBJ2-1; TRBD2 is a possible D gene (5 bases). Trimming took 3 bases from V and 10 from J, leaving 13 bases between them. This CDR3 spans 13 amino acids. Germline CDR1 and CDR2: LNHNV and YYDKDF (reference sequence). The CDR3 coding sequence is TGTGCCACCAGCAGGCTTTTCGGCGGGGAGCAGTTCTTC. Amino acids: CATSRLFGGEQFF.

The chain combines TRBV19 with TRBJ1-4; perhaps TRBD1 as D (6 bases). CDR1 and CDR2 (germline): LNHDA, SQIVND (reference sequence). This CDR3 spans 13 amino acids. V was shortened by 8 bases and J by 3 bases, with 10 bases between the two germline ends. CDR3 in DNA: TGTGCCAGTTTGGACAGATCTAATGAAAAACTGTTTTTT. It specifies CASLDRSNEKLFF.

This clone showed up just a few times. The chain combines TRBV30 with TRBJ2-7; TRBD1 aligns across 7 bases. This CDR3 region has 16 residues. Trimming removed 2 bases from V and 0 bases from J; junction bases left unmatched: 10. From germline, CDR1 is GTSNPN and CDR2 SVGIG (reference sequence). The CDR3 bases are TGTGCCTGGAGTCGGACCGGGACAGCAAGCTCCTACGAGCAGTACTTC. Amino acids: CAWSRTGTASSYEQYF.

This sequence joins TRBV7-2 and TRBJ1-5; D is ambiguous. Germline CDR1 and CDR2: SGHTA and FQGNSA. The V end lost 1 base, the J end lost 11 bases, and 9 bases lay between the germline ends. The CDR3 extends over 12 amino acids. CDR3 coding DNA: TGTGCCAGCAGCTTAGTTAAAGGTACCCAGCATTTT. Translation: CASSLVKGTQHF.

This chain links TRBV9 with TRBJ2-1; 14 bases are a match to TRBD2. The V gene end was trimmed by 4 bases and the J gene end by 9 bases; junction bases not matched to a gene: 6. Germline lookup yields CDR1 SGDLS and CDR2 YYNGEE. There are 15 residues in the CDR3. The CDR3 nucleotides read TGTGCCAGCAGCCTGGTGGGACTAGCGGGAGTTGAGCAGTTCTTC. It is translated as CASSLVGLAGVEQFF.

V is TRBV7-9 and J is TRBJ1-1; D call uncertain. Trimming removed 2 bases at V and 1 base at J, with 5 bases between. The CDR3 is 13 amino acids. Germline V gives CDR1 SEHNR, CDR2 FQNEAQ (reference sequence). This CDR3 reads CASSLTPNTEAFF. Written as DNA, the CDR3 is TGTGCCAGCAGCTTAACCCCGAACACTGAAGCTTTCTTT.

The V and J genes are TRBV28 and TRBJ2-7; TRBD2 agrees at 7 bases. The trim removed 5 bases at V and 1 base at J, leaving 5 bases unmatched. This CDR3 has 14 amino acids. Germline V gives CDR1 MDHEN, CDR2 SYDVKM. CDR3 sequence (DNA): TGTGCCAGCAGTAGAGGCGGGGGTTCCTACGAGCAGTACTTC. Its protein product is CASSRGGGSYEQYF.

V and J are TRBV28 and TRBJ2-5; a weak D match, TRBD2 (6 bases). V lost 7 bases, J lost 7 bases, and 13 bases lay in between. Germline CDR1 and CDR2: MDHEN and SYDVKM. The CDR3 is 12 amino acids. The DNA for the CDR3 is TGTGCCAGCACCGGGGAGGTCGGGACCCAGTACTTC. Its translation: CASTGEVGTQYF. The entire variable domain, with the rest obtained from reference TRBV28 and TRBJ2-5, is as follows: DVKVTQSSRYLVKRTGEKVFLECVQDMDHENMFWYRQDPGLGLRLIYFSYDVKMKEKGDIPEGYSVSREKKERFSLILESASTNQTSMYLCASTGEVGTQYFGPGTRLLVL.

The gene calls are TRBV16 and TRBJ1-2; D gene unclear. CDR3 length: 15 residues. Germline assignment: CDR1 KGHSY and CDR2 FQNENV. V was trimmed by 0 bases and J by 2 bases, leaving 10 bases between them. CDR3 amino acids: CASSQSSQANYGYTF. CDR3 nucleotide sequence: TGTGCCAGCAGCCAATCATCTCAGGCCAACTATGGCTACACCTTC.

The CDR3 region has the DNA TGTGCCAGCAGGGGGAGCGGTGGAAACACCATATATTTT. It translates to CASRGSGGNTIYF. The chain couples TRBV2 to TRBJ1-3; unclear D gene. Looked up from germline, CDR1 is SNHLY and CDR2 is FYNNEI. V lost 6 bases and J lost 3, with 9 bases in between. The CDR3 is 13 residues long. The variable domain in full, completed from reference TRBV2 and TRBJ1-3, reads EPEVTQTPSHQVTQMGQEVILRCVPISNHLYFYWYRQILGQKVEFLVSFYNNEISEKSEIFDDQFSVERPDGSNFTLKIRSTKLEDSAMYFCASRGSGGNTIYFGEGSWLTVV.

This chain links TRBV27 with TRBJ1-2; D ambiguous. The CDR3 contains 15 residues. Trimming shortened V by 2 bases and J by 2 bases, and 12 bases separated the two germline ends. From germline, CDR1 is MNHEY and CDR2 SMNVEV (reference sequence). Here the CDR3 reads CASSLLAGGNYGYTF. DNA for the CDR3: TGTGCCAGCAGTTTACTGGCAGGCGGAAACTATGGCTACACCTTC.

This sequence joins TRBV4-1 and TRBJ2-7; D is ambiguous. Germline CDR1 is MGHRA and CDR2 is YSYEKL. The CDR3 is 13 amino acids. V was shortened by 1 base and J by 0 bases, with 4 bases between the two germline ends. CDR3: CASSQASSYEQYF. Written as DNA, the CDR3 is TGCGCCAGCAGCCAAGCTAGCTCCTACGAGCAGTACTTC.

The chain has TRBV5-4 and TRBJ1-2, with D tentatively TRBD1 (5 bases). Trimming left V 4 bases short and J 4 bases short, with 17 bases between. The CDR3 spans 15 residues. Germline V gives CDR1 SGHNT, CDR2 YYREEE (reference sequence). The DNA of the CDR3 is TGTGCCAGCAGCCCAGGCAGGGATTTAGGCTATGGCTACACCTTC. Its protein product is CASSPGRDLGYGYTF. Variable domain in full (rest from reference TRBV5-4 and TRBJ1-2): ETGVTQSPTHLIKTRGQQVTLRCSSQSGHNTVSWYQQALGQGPQFIFQYYREEENGRGNFPPRFSGLQFPNYSSELNVNALELDDSALYLCASSPGRDLGYGYTFGSGTRLTVV.

This clone was seen once. The chain links TRBV7-2 to TRBJ1-5; 8 positions agree with TRBD1. Per germline, CDR1 SGHTA and CDR2 FQGNSA. Trimming at V came to 3 bases and at J to 4 bases, leaving 8 bases not matched to a gene. The CDR3 sequence is 16 residues long. In DNA form, the CDR3 reads TGTGCCAGCAGCTTGACACCCGGACAGGGTAATCAGCCCCAGCATTTT. Translation: CASSLTPGQGNQPQHF.

The V and J genes are TRBV27 and TRBJ2-7; 8 nucleotides line up with TRBD2. Germline V gives CDR1 MNHEY, CDR2 SMNVEV (reference sequence). The CDR3 is made up of 14 amino acids. V lost 3 bases to trimming and J lost 3 bases; unmatched junction nucleotides: 4. The CDR3 here is CASSFGTSYYEQYF. The CDR3, as DNA: TGTGCCAGCAGTTTCGGGACTAGTTACTACGAGCAGTACTTC.

The chain couples TRBV7-8 to TRBJ1-1, with 11 nucleotides matching TRBD1. CDR3 length equals 17 residues. With V trimmed by 5 bases and J by 6 bases, 14 bases remained unmatched. Germline CDR1 reads SGHVS; CDR2 reads FQNEAQ. The CDR3 DNA sequence: TGTGCCAGCAGCCTGTCTGGACAGGGGGCAATTGGGGCTGAAGCTTTCTTT. Its protein is CASSLSGQGAIGAEAFF.

The chain has TRBV2 and TRBJ1-5; 12 bases line up with TRBD1. CDR3 size: 15 residues. The V gene end was trimmed by 5 bases and the J gene end by 7 bases; junction bases not matched to a gene: 6. CDR1 SNHLY and CDR2 FYNNEI come from the germline V gene. As DNA, the CDR3 is TGTGCCAGCAGTACCCGGGACAGGGGGCGGCAGCCCCAGCATTTT. This codes for CASSTRDRGRQPQHF.

A remark on this clone: Other DNA variants within this sample encode the same CDR3. The chain employs TRBV27 and TRBJ1-1; unclear D gene. This CDR3 comprises 13 residues. Germline V gene sequence: CDR1 MNHEY, CDR2 SMNVEV (reference sequence). The V gene lost 3 bases and the J gene lost 1 base, with 6 bases spanning the gap. The chain's CDR3 is CASSFRGNTEAFF. CDR3 sequence (DNA): TGTGCCAGCAGTTTTCGGGGGAACACTGAAGCTTTCTTT.

J is TRBJ1-5 and V is TRBV2; D remains ambiguous. CDR3 length equals 15 residues. Germline assignment: CDR1 SNHLY and CDR2 FYNNEI. Trimming took off 9 bases at V and 0 bases at J, with 15 bases between the two ends. The CDR3 DNA sequence: TGTGCCAGTGCTTACCCGGCCCATAGCAATCAGCCCCAGCATTTT. The encoded protein is CASAYPAHSNQPQHF.

The chain carries TRBV5-4 and TRBJ2-1; TRBD1 aligns across 8 bases. J lost 0 bases, V lost 3 bases, and 11 bases had no gene match. CDR1 SGHNT and CDR2 YYREEE come from the germline V gene (reference sequence). The CDR3 runs to 18 residues. The CDR3 DNA reads TGTGCCAGCAGCTCCCCAAGACAGGGGCGAAGCTCCTACAATGAGCAGTTCTTC. Amino acids: CASSSPRQGRSSYNEQFF.

This chain joins TRBV18 and TRBJ1-2; D unresolved. Germline V CDR1 and CDR2: KGHSH, LQKENI. V dropped 3 bases and J dropped 2 bases, with 13 bases sitting between them. The CDR3 runs to 15 residues. CDR3 protein: CASSPWGESNYGYTF. CDR3 nucleotide sequence: TGTGCCAGCTCACCTTGGGGAGAGAGCAACTATGGCTACACCTTC.

V gene TRBV15 combines with J gene TRBJ1-4; D remains ambiguous. V shed 3 bases and J shed 6 bases, with 11 bases lying between them. Germline V gene lookup returns CDR1 LNHNV and CDR2 YYDKDF (reference sequence). The CDR3 contains 14 residues. The CDR3 loop reads CATSSPGRDEKLFF. In nucleotides, the CDR3 is TGTGCCACCAGCAGTCCCGGGAGGGATGAAAAACTGTTTTTT.

The chain employs TRBV10-3 and TRBJ1-2; 8 nucleotides match TRBD1. CDR3 length: 15 amino acids. Per germline, CDR1 ENHRY and CDR2 SYGVKD. The V and J ends lost 6 bases and 3 bases, in that order; junction bases with no gene match: 9. The CDR3 sequence is CAIRPGQGSDYGYTF. The CDR3 coding sequence is TGTGCCATCAGGCCCGGACAGGGTTCTGACTATGGCTACACCTTC.

The chain recombines TRBV11-2 with TRBJ2-7; D remains unclear. Germline loops: CDR1 SGHAT, CDR2 FQNNGV. This CDR3 is 11 amino acids long. The V end lost 5 bases, the J end lost 7 bases, and 9 bases lay between the germline ends. The DNA for the CDR3 is TGTGCCAGCAGCCCCCTCCGGGAGCAGTACTTC. Protein sequence: CASSPLREQYF. The variable domain in full, with the rest retrieved from reference TRBV11-2 and TRBJ2-7, is EAGVAQSPRYKIIEKRQSVAFWCNPISGHATLYWYQQILGQGPKLLIQFQNNGVVDDSQLPKDRFSAERLKGVDSTLKIQPAKLEDSAVYLCASSPLREQYFGPGTRLTVT.

The table lists this clone with a count of one. The chain joins TRBV20-1 to TRBJ2-1; D gene ambiguous. Germline V gene lookup returns CDR1 DFQATT and CDR2 SNEGSKA (reference sequence). The CDR3 spans 11 residues. The V and J ends lost 6 bases and 6 bases respectively, with 9 bases between them. The CDR3 protein is CSAKTVNEQFF. The CDR3 nucleotides are TGCAGTGCCAAGACTGTCAATGAGCAGTTCTTC.